One sample yielded the 9 T cell receptor beta chains listed below, sequenced in a study of T cells in narcolepsy. Using immunoSEQ multiplex PCR, the repertoire was profiled, and TCRdb retains in-frame clones only, with some absent. In the table there are tens of thousands of clones, 87% of which are singletons. Material: CD45RA- memory CD4+ T cells from PBMCs. These receptor sequences come from a human donor with narcolepsy.

This clone is a singleton in its sample. The chain has TRBV4-2 and TRBJ1-2; tentatively, D is TRBD1 (5 bases). Trimming stripped 0 bases from V and 3 bases from J, with 11 bases between. Germline-derived CDR1 and CDR2 are LGHNA and YNFKEQ. The CDR3 totals 15 residues. CDR3 nucleotide sequence: TGTGCCAGCAGCCAAGACAGGGAGGGTGACTATGGCTACACCTTC. Its protein is CASSQDREGDYGYTF.

J is TRBJ2-5 and V is TRBV21-1; the table's D call TRBD2 went unverified against the DNA. TRBV21-1 is reported as a pseudogene. The CDR3 runs 17 residues. The CDR3 sequence: CAKELAGLKGAQETQYF. The CDR3 nucleotides are TGTGCCAAGGAGCTAGCGGGTCTAAAGGGGGCACAAGAGACCCAGTACTTC.

CDR3 loop: CASSLRQGGEKLFF. Here the CDR3 DNA reads TGTGCCAGCAGCCTGCGACAGGGAGGCGAAAAACTGTTTTTT. This chain connects TRBV7-9 to TRBJ1-4, with 7 nucleotides matching TRBD1. Looked up from germline, CDR1 is SEHNR and CDR2 is FQNEAQ (reference sequence). J lost 8 bases, V lost 5 bases, and 8 bases had no gene match. The CDR3 length is 14 residues.

This clone was counted only a few times. The chain combines TRBV9 with TRBJ1-1; D uncertain. Germline CDR1 and CDR2: SGDLS and YYNGEE. CDR3 length: 13 residues. V was trimmed by 4 bases and J by 14 bases, leaving 21 bases between them. The CDR3 sequence is CASSSSHRPPLFF. The CDR3 bases are TGTGCCAGCAGCTCTAGTCACAGACCGCCTCTATTCTTT.

The chain joins TRBV2 to TRBJ2-5, with D perhaps matching TRBD2 (7 bases). The J call may be incorrect, as the DNA end agrees better with TRBJ2-7. This CDR3 spans 17 amino acids. CDR1 and CDR2 (germline): SNHLY, FYNNEI. Here the CDR3 DNA reads TGTGCCAGCACTCCGGGGGGAGGGCAGGGGACACCCTACGAGCAGTACTTC. Translated, it gives CASTPGGGQGTPYEQYF.

The V and J genes are TRBV5-1 and TRBJ2-1; D could derive from TRBD1 or TRBD2 (5 bases each). V dropped 2 bases and J dropped 1 base, with 13 bases sitting between them. The CDR3 consists of 16 residues. From germline, CDR1 is SGHRS and CDR2 YFSETQ. CDR3 amino acids: CASSLGGGNSYNEQFF. DNA for the CDR3: TGCGCCAGCAGCTTAGGTGGGGGAAATTCCTACAATGAGCAGTTCTTC.

The V call is TRBV11-2, the J call TRBJ1-4; 8 positions match TRBD1. CDR1 is SGHAT, CDR2 FQNNGV, per germline. The CDR3 length is 16 residues. J was trimmed by 5 bases and V by 7 bases; bases with no gene match: 12. CDR3 protein: CASMTGAISLNEKLFF. CDR3 coding DNA: TGTGCCAGCATGACAGGGGCTATCTCCTTAAATGAAAAACTGTTTTTT.

This chain uses TRBV2 with TRBJ2-7; 11 positions match TRBD2. This CDR3 is 15 amino acids long. In germline, CDR1 is SNHLY, CDR2 FYNNEI. With V trimmed by 4 bases and J by 2 bases, 4 bases remained unmatched. CDR3 amino acids: CASSVQTSGAYEQYF. DNA of the CDR3: TGTGCCAGCAGTGTACAGACTAGCGGGGCCTACGAGCAGTACTTC. Combining the CDR3 with reference TRBV2 and TRBJ2-7 gives the whole variable domain EPEVTQTPSHQVTQMGQEVILRCVPISNHLYFYWYRQILGQKVEFLVSFYNNEISEKSEIFDDQFSVERPDGSNFTLKIRSTKLEDSAMYFCASSVQTSGAYEQYFGPGTRLTVT.

In this sample, this clone turned up once. This chain uses TRBV5-1 with TRBJ1-1; TRBD1 agrees at 7 bases. This CDR3 has 15 amino acids. Losses at the gene ends were 4 bases for V and 5 bases for J; bases not matched to a gene: 11. Germline V gene lookup returns CDR1 SGHRS and CDR2 YFSETQ. CDR3 DNA: TGCGCCAGCAGCCGCCAAGGGGGCCTAGGTACTGAAGCTTTCTTT. It is translated as CASSRQGGLGTEAFF.